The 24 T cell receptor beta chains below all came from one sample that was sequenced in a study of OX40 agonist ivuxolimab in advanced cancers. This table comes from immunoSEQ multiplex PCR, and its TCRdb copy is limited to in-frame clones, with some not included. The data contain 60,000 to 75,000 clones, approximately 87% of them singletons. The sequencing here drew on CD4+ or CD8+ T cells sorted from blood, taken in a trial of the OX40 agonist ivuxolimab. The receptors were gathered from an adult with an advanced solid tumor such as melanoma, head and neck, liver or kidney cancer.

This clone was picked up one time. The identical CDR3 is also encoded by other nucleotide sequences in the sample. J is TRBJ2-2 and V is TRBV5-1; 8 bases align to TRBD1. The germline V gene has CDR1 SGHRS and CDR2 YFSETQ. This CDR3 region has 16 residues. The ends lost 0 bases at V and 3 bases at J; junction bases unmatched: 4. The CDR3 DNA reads TGCGCCAGCAGCTTGGTGCAGGGGGCTGACACCGGGGAGCTGTTTTTT. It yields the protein CASSLVQGADTGELFF.

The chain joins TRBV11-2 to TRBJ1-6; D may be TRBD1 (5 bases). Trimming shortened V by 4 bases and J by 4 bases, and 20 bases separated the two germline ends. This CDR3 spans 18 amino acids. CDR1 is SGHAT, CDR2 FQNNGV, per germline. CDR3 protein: CASSSSRGRQIYNSPLHF. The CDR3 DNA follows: TGTGCCAGCAGCTCGTCTAGGGGACGGCAAATATATAATTCACCCCTCCACTTT.

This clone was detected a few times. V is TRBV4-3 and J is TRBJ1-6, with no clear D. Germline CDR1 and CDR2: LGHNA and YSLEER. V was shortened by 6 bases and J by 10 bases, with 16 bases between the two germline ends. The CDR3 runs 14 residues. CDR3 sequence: CASRSDALGSPLHF. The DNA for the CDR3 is TGCGCCAGCAGAAGCGACGCCTTGGGCTCACCCCTCCACTTT.

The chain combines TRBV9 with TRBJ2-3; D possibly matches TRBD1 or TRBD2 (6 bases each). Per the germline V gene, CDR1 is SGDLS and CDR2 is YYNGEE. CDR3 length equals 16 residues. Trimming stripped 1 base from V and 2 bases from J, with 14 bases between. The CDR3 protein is CASSVRGASTTDTQYF. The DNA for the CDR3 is TGTGCCAGCAGCGTAAGGGGGGCTTCGACCACAGATACGCAGTATTTT.

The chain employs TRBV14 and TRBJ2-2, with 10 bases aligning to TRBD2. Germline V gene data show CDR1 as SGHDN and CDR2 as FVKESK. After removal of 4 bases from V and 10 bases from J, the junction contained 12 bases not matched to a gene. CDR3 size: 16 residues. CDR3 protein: CASSLQTASGRVELFF. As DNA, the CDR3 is TGTGCCAGCAGCCTTCAAACGGCTAGCGGGAGAGTGGAGCTGTTTTTT.

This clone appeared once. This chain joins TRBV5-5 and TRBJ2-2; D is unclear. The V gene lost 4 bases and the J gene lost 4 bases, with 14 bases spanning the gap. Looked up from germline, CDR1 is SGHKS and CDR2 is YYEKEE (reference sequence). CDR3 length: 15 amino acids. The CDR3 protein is CASSSLVAFTGELFF. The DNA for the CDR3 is TGTGCCAGCAGCAGTTTGGTGGCTTTCACCGGGGAGCTGTTTTTT.

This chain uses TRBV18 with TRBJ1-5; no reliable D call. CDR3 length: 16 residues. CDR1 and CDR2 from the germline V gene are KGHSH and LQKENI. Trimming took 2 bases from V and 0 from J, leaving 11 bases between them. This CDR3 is CASSPSGWGSNQPQHF. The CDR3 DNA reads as TGTGCCAGCTCACCAAGTGGGTGGGGTAGCAATCAGCCCCAGCATTTT.

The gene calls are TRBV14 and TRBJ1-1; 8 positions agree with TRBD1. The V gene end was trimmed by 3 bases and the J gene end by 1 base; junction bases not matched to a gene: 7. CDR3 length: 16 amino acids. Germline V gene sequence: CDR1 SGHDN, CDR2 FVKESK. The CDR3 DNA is TGTGCCAGCAGCCACCGCCCCGGACAGGGGAACACTGAAGCTTTCTTT. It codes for CASSHRPGQGNTEAFF.

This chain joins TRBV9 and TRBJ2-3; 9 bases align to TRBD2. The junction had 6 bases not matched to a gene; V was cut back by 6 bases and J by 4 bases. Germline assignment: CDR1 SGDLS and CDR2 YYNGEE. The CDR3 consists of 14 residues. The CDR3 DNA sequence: TGTGCCAGCACCCTAGCGGGGTCCTCAGATACGCAGTATTTT. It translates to CASTLAGSSDTQYF.

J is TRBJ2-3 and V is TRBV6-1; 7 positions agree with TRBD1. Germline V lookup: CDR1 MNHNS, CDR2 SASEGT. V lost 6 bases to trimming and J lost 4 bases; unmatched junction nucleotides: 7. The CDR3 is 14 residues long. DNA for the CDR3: TGTGCCAGCAGCCTGATAACAGGGGCAGATACGCAGTATTTT. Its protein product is CASSLITGADTQYF.

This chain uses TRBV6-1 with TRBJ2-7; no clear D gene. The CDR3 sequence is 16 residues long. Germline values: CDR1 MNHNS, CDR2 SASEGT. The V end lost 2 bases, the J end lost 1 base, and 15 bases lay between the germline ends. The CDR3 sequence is CASSEIHMVRSYEQYF. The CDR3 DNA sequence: TGTGCCAGCAGTGAAATCCACATGGTCAGGTCCTACGAGCAGTACTTC.

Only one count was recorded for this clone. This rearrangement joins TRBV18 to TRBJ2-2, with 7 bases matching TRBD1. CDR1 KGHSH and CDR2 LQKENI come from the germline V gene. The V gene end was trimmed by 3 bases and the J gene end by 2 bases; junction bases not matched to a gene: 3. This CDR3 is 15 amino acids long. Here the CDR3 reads CASSPDRVNTGELFF. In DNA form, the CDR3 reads TGTGCCAGCTCACCCGACAGGGTCAACACCGGGGAGCTGTTTTTT.

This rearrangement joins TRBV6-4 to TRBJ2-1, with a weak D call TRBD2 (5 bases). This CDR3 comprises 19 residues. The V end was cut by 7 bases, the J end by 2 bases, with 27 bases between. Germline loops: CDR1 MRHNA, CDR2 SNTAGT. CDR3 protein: CASNPPGFSVGEPYNEQFF. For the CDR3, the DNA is TGTGCCAGCAACCCACCGGGATTCTCCGTTGGTGAACCCTACAATGAGCAGTTCTTC.

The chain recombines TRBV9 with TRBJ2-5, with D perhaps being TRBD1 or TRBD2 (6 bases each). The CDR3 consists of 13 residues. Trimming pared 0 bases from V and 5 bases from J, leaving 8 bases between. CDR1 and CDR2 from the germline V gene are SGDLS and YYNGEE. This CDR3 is CASSVVGGETQYF. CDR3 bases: TGTGCCAGCAGCGTAGTAGGGGGGGAGACCCAGTACTTC.

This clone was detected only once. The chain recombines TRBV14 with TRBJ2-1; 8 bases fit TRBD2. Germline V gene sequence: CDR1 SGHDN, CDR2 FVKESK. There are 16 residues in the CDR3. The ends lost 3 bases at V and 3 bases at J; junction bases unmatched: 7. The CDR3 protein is CASSQKRGSRYNEQFF. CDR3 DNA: TGTGCCAGCAGCCAGAAGCGGGGGTCTCGCTACAATGAGCAGTTCTTC.

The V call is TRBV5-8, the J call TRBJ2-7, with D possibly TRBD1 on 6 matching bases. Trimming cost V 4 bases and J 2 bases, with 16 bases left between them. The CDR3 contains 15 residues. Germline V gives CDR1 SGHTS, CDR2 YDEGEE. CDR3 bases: TGTGCCAGCAGCAGAAACAGGGTAGGGACCTACGAGCAGTACTTC. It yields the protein CASSRNRVGTYEQYF.

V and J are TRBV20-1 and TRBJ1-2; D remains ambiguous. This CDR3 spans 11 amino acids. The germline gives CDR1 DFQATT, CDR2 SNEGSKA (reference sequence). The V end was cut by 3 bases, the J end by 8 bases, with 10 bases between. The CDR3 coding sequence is TGCAGTGCTAGGTTGAGAGGAGGCTACACCTTC. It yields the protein CSARLRGGYTF.

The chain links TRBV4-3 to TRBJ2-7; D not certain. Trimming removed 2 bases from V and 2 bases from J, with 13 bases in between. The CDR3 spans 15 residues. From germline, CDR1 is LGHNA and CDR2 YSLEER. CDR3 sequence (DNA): TGCGCCAGCAGCCAAAATGCAGGTCGAACCTACGAGCAGTACTTC. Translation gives CASSQNAGRTYEQYF.

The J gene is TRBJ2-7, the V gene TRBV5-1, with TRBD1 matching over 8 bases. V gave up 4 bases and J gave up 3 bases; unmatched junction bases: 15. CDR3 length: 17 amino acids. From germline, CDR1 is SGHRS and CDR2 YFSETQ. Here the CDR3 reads CASSGGRQGASSYEQYF. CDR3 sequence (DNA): TGCGCCAGCAGCGGAGGGCGGCAGGGGGCATCAAGCTACGAGCAGTACTTC.

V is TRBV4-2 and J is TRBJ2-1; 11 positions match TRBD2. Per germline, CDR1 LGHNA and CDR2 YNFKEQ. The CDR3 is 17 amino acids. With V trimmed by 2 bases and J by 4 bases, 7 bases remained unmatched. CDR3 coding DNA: TGTGCCAGCAGCCAACATCAGACTAGCGGGGTATACAATGAGCAGTTCTTC. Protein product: CASSQHQTSGVYNEQFF.

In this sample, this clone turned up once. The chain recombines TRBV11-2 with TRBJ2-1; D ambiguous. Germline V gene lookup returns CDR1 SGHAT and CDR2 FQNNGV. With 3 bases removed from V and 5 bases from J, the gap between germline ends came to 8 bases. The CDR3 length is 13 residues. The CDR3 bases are TGTGCCAGCAGCTTCGTAGGTAACAATGAGCAGTTCTTC. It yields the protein CASSFVGNNEQFF.

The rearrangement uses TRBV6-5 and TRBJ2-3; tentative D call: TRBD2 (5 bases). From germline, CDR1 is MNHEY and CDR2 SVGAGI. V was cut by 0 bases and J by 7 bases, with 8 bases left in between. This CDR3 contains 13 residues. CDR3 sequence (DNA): TGTGCCAGCAGTTACTCGACTACAAATACGCAGTATTTT. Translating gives CASSYSTTNTQYF.

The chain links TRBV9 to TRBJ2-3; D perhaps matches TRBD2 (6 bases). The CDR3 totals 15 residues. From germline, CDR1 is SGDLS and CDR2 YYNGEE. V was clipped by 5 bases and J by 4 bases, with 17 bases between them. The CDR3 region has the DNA TGTGCCAGCAGTATATCGGGAGTGGTTGCAGATACGCAGTATTTT. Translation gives CASSISGVVADTQYF.

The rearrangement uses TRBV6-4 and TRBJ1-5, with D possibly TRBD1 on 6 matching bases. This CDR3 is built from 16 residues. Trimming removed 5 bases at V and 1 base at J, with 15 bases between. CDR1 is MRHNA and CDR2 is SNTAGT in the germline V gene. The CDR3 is CASSPFNTGSNQPQHF. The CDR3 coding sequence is TGTGCCAGCAGTCCCTTCAACACAGGGAGCAATCAGCCCCAGCATTTT.